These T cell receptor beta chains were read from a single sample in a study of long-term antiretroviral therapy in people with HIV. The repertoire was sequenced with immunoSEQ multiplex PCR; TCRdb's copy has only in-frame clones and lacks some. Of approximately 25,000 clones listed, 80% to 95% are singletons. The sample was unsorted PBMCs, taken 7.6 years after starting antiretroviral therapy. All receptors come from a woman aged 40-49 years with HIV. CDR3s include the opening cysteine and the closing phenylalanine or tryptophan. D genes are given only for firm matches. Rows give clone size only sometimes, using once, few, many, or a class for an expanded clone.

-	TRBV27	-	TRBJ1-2	TGTGCCAGCAGTTCCCCCCAGAATAACTATGGCTACACCTTC	CASSSPQNNYGYTF
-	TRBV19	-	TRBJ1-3	TGTGCCAGTCGCGGGGGGTTTAATGGAAACACCATATATTTT	CASRGGFNGNTIYF
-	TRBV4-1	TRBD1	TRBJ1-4	TGCGCCAGCAGCCAAGATACGGGACAGGGGACTGAAAAACTGTTTTTT	CASSQDTGQGTEKLFF
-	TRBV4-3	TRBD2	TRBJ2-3	TGCGCCAGCAGCCCCGACCCGGGACTAGGCACAGATACGCAGTATTTT	CASSPDPGLGTDTQYF
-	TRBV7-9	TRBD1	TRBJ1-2	TGTGCCAGCAGCAACCCGGGACAGGCTAGGAGGTTTGGTGGCTACACCTTC	CASSNPGQARRFGGYTF
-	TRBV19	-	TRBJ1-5	TGTGCCAGTAGTATGGGGTTGGGGTGGGGGCGGCCTCAGCCCCAGCATTTT	CASSMGLGWGRPQPQHF
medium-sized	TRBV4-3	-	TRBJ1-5	TGCGCCAGCAGCCAAGATTTCGGTAGCAATCAGCCCCAGCATTTT	CASSQDFGSNQPQHF
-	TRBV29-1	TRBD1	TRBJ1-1	TGCAGCGCCCGAAGGGACAGTACCACTGAAGCTTTCTTT	CSARRDSTTEAFF
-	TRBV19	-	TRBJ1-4	TGTGCCAGTAGTTGGGCAGGGGATGAAAAACTGTTTTTT	CASSWAGDEKLFF
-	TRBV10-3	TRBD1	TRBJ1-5	TGTGCCATCAGTACGACAGGGAGCAATCAGCCCCAGCATTTT	CAISTTGSNQPQHF
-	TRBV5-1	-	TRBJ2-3	TGCGCCAGCAGCTTGTTTCAGGGGGGGAGTAGCACAGATACGCAGTATTTT	CASSLFQGGSSTDTQYF
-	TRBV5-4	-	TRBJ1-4	TGTGCCAGCAGCTTGGCAGGTGCCGGAACTAATGAAAAACTGTTTTTT	CASSLAGAGTNEKLFF
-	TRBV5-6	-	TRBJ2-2	TGTGCCAGCAGCTATTCGGGCACCCGTTACACCGGGGAGCTGTTTTTT	CASSYSGTRYTGELFF
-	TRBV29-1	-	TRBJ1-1	TGCAGCGTTCCCAAGACAGCAAACACTGAAGCTTTCTTT	CSVPKTANTEAFF
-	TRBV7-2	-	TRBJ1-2	TGTGCCAGCAGCTTAGAGTCCCCGGGGGGATCCTATGGCTACACCTTC	CASSLESPGGSYGYTF
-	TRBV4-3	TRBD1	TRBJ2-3	TGCGCCAGCAGCCAAGATCGGACAGGGCCAACGGGTACGCAGTATTTT	CASSQDRTGPTGTQYF
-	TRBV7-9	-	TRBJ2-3	TGTGCCAGCAGCCAAGGGACCTACACAGATACGCAGTATTTT	CASSQGTYTDTQYF
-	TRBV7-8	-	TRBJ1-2	TGTGCCAGCAGCGGAGTCTCGGCGGGTACTAACTATGGCTACACCTTC	CASSGVSAGTNYGYTF
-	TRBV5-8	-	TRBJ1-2	TGTGCCAGCAGCTTCCTCCAGGGTCCCCAAGCCTATGGCTACACCTTC	CASSFLQGPQAYGYTF
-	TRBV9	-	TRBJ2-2	TGTGCCAGCAGCGTAAGCATAAACACCGGGGAGCTGTTTTTT	CASSVSINTGELFF
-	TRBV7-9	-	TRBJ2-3	TGTGCCAGCAGCGATGGGGCGGTCCCAGATACGCAGTATTTT	CASSDGAVPDTQYF
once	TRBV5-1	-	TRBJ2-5	TGCGCCAGCAGCCCGGGACGGCCACAAGAGACCCAGTACTTC	CASSPGRPQETQYF
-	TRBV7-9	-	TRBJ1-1	TGTGCCAGCAGCTTAGTGGCAGGGAGGAACACTGAAGCTTTCTTT	CASSLVAGRNTEAFF